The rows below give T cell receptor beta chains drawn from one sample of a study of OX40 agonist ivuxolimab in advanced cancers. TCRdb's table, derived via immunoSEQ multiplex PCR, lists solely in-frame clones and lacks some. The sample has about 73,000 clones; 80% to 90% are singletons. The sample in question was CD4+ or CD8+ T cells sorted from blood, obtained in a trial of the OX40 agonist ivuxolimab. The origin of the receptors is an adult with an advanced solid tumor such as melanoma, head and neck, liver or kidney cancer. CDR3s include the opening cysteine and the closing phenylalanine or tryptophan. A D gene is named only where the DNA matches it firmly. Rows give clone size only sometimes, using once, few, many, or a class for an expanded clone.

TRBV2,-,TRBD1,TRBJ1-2,TGTGCCAGCAGTGCCGGACAGGGAGGCTATGGCTACACCTTC,CASSAGQGGYGYTF
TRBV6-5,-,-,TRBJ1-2,TGTGCCAGCAGTTACCACGGGGGCTACACCTTC,CASSYHGGYTF
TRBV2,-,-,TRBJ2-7,TGTGCCAGCCGGTTGACAGAAACCTACGAGCAGTACTTC,CASRLTETYEQYF
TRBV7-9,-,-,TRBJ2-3,TGTGCCAGCAGCCCCCTAGATACGCAGTATTTT,CASSPLDTQYF
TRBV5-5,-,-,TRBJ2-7,TGTGCCAGCAGAAGGGGGGACTATCGGTACGAGCAGTACTTC,CASRRGDYRYEQYF
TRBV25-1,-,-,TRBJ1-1,TGTGCCAGCAGTGAACCCTTCGGACTGGGGGACACTGAAGCTTTCTTT,CASSEPFGLGDTEAFF
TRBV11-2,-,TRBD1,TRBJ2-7,TGTGCCAGCAGTACCCCGGGACAGGGGACCTACGAGCAGTACTTC,CASSTPGQGTYEQYF
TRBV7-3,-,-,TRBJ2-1,TGTGCCAGCAGCCCTGAACAGGGATTCTACAATGAGCAGTTCTTC,CASSPEQGFYNEQFF
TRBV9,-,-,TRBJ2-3,TGTGCCAGCAGCGCTCGGGGCCTTTGGGGCACAGATACGCAGTATTTT,CASSARGLWGTDTQYF
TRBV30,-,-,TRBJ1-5,TGTGCCTGGAGTGTATCCGATATTAGCAATCAGCCCCAGCATTTT,CAWSVSDISNQPQHF
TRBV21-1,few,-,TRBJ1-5,TGTGCCAGCAGCAAAGAACCGGGGACAGGGTCCCTGAATCAGCCCCAGCATTTT,CASSKEPGTGSLNQPQHF
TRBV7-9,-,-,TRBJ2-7,TGTGCCAGCAGCTCCGACTTCTCCTACGAGCAGTACTTC,CASSSDFSYEQYF
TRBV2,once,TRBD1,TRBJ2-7,TGTGCCAGAGGGCGAGACCCCGACAGGGGGAACGCCGAGCAGTACTTC,CARGRDPDRGNAEQYF
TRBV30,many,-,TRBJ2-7,TGTGCCTGGAGTGTACGTACAGGACTAAGCTCCTACGAGCAGTACTTC,CAWSVRTGLSSYEQYF
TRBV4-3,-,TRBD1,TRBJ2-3,TGCGCCAGCAGCCAAGATTTGGGACAGGGGGCGCGGGATACGCAGTATTTT,CASSQDLGQGARDTQYF
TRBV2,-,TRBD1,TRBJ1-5,TGTGCCAGCAGTAAGACAGGGAGTATACATCAAGAAAATCAGCCCCAGCATTTT,CASSKTGSIHQENQPQHF
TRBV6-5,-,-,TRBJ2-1,TGTGCCAGCAGTTTTTCCGGTTCTCAGTTCTTC,CASSFSGSQFF
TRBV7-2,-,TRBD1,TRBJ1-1,TGTGCCACCTATCCGGGACAGGTGAACACTGAAGCTTTCTTT,CATYPGQVNTEAFF
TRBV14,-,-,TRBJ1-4,TGTGCCAGCAGCCAAGATCTGGCCCCCGGATGGGAAAAACTGTTTTTT,CASSQDLAPGWEKLFF